One and the same sample provided the 13 T cell receptor beta chains below, sequenced in a study of cytomegalovirus exposure and HLA in healthy donors. PCR was performed using 60 Vbeta and 13 Jbeta primers. This table comes from immunoSEQ multiplex PCR, and its TCRdb copy is limited to in-frame clones, with some not included. The sample has around 150,000 clones; less than 85% are singletons. Material for sequencing was PBMCs. The receptor source for this set is a man aged 35 to 55 in good health and CMV-seronegative.

Points on this clone: An end of the junction differs from the germline gene, which may be a read error. The CDR3 nucleotides read TGTTCCAGCAGCCAAGACAGTCGCGTCACTGAAGCTTTCTTT. It codes for CSSSQDSRVTEAFF. V gene TRBV7-9 combines with J gene TRBJ1-1; the D gene is possibly TRBD1 (5 bases). CDR3 size: 14 residues. Per germline, CDR1 SEHNR and CDR2 FQNEAQ (reference sequence).

The chain uses TRBV2 and TRBJ1-2; TRBD1 is a possible D gene (6 bases). Between the trimmed V and J ends, which lost 10 bases and 4 bases, there was a span of 31 bases. There are 18 residues in the CDR3. The germline CDR1 and CDR2 sequences are SNHLY and FYNNEI. CDR3 sequence: CATEGGGRPMLDSYGYTF. The CDR3 DNA is TGTGCCACCGAGGGGGGGGGACGCCCGATGCTAGACTCCTATGGCTACACCTTC.

This sequence joins TRBV6-6 and TRBJ2-5; no clear D gene. V was shortened by 2 bases and J by 5 bases, with 12 bases between the two germline ends. The CDR3 totals 14 residues. Germline V CDR1 and CDR2: MNHNY, SVGAGI (reference sequence). Written as DNA, the CDR3 is TGTGCCAGCAGTTACGGTTTTGAGGAGGAGACCCAGTACTTC. It specifies CASSYGFEEETQYF.

This clone came up a few times. The chain links TRBV5-1 to TRBJ2-1, with 10 nucleotides matching TRBD1. The CDR3 extends over 15 amino acids. From germline, CDR1 is SGHRS and CDR2 YFSETQ. Unmatched junction bases numbered 5, after V lost 2 bases and J lost 6 bases. CDR3 sequence reads: CASSFSGTGVNEQFF. The CDR3 DNA sequence: TGCGCCAGCAGCTTTTCCGGGACAGGGGTCAATGAGCAGTTCTTC.

V is TRBV4-1 and J is TRBJ2-7; 13 positions match TRBD2. Germline V CDR1 and CDR2: MGHRA, YSYEKL. This CDR3 is 16 amino acids long. Trimming at V came to 1 base and at J to 2 bases, leaving 2 bases not matched to a gene. The CDR3 nucleotides are TGCGCCAGCAGCCAAGTTGGGACTAGCGGGACCTACGAGCAGTACTTC. It specifies CASSQVGTSGTYEQYF.

The V gene is TRBV14, the J gene TRBJ2-3, with TRBD1 identical over 7 bases. V was clipped by 5 bases and J by 2 bases; unmatched bases: 10. This CDR3 comprises 16 residues. From germline, CDR1 is SGHDN and CDR2 FVKESK. The CDR3 DNA is TGTGCCAGCAGCTTACAGGGGTGGGGTCCCACAGATACGCAGTATTTT. Translated: CASSLQGWGPTDTQYF.

The rearrangement uses TRBV4-1 and TRBJ1-6, with 8 bases identical to TRBD1. CDR1 and CDR2 from the germline V gene are MGHRA and YSYEKL. V was pared by 4 bases and J by 0 bases, with 17 bases of the junction left unmatched. The CDR3 has 21 amino acids. CDR3 sequence (DNA): TGCGCCAGCAGCCTGACAGGGGTAGGCAAAGGCCAGGGCTCCTATAATTCACCCCTCCACTTT. Translated: CASSLTGVGKGQGSYNSPLHF.

The V call is TRBV7-2, the J call TRBJ2-4; D may be TRBD2 (6 bases). This CDR3 spans 17 amino acids. Germline CDR1 is SGHTA and CDR2 is FQGNSA. The germline V and J ends were trimmed by 1 base and 0 bases, with 13 bases remaining between them. CDR3 sequence (DNA): TGTGCCAGCAGCTTAGGTGTAGCGGAACTAGCCAAAAACATTCAGTACTTC. It yields the protein CASSLGVAELAKNIQYF.

This clone was observed once. This rearrangement joins TRBV30 to TRBJ1-2; tentatively, D is TRBD1 (6 bases). Trimming stripped 1 base from V and 4 bases from J, with 25 bases between. This CDR3 has 18 amino acids. Looked up from germline, CDR1 is GTSNPN and CDR2 is SVGIG (reference sequence). This chain's CDR3 is CAWSGTREGQKTLYGYTF. CDR3 DNA sequence: TGTGCCTGGAGTGGGACCCGAGAAGGACAGAAGACCCTCTATGGCTACACCTTC.

This clone occurred a few times. The V gene is TRBV7-6, the J gene TRBJ1-4, with D uncertain. Trimming took 0 bases from V and 8 from J, leaving 13 bases between them. This CDR3 region has 15 residues. Germline V lookup: CDR1 SGHVS, CDR2 FNYEAQ. Here the CDR3 DNA reads TGTGCCAGCAGCTTAGCGGAGGGTTTTAAGGAAAAACTGTTTTTT. Encoded protein: CASSLAEGFKEKLFF.

This CDR3 is CASSLPGGGYNEQFF. The CDR3 nucleotides read TGTGCCAGCAGTTTACCGGGAGGCGGGTACAATGAGCAGTTCTTC. This chain links TRBV28 with TRBJ2-1, with 7 bases that match TRBD2. From germline, CDR1 is MDHEN and CDR2 SYDVKM. V lost 2 bases, J lost 4 bases, and 5 bases stayed unmatched. CDR3 length: 15 residues.

V is TRBV27 and J is TRBJ2-7, with a tentative D call TRBD2 (6 bases). The V end was cut by 5 bases, the J end by 6 bases, with 11 bases between. CDR3 length equals 12 residues. From germline, CDR1 is MNHEY and CDR2 SMNVEV (reference sequence). The CDR3 protein is CASSRGFSEQYF. Written as DNA, the CDR3 is TGTGCCAGCAGTCGGGGGTTCTCCGAGCAGTACTTC.

The chain recombines TRBV12-5 with TRBJ2-3; tentatively, D is TRBD1 (6 bases). The V gene lost 7 bases and the J gene lost 9 bases, with 11 bases spanning the gap. The CDR3 has 11 amino acids. Germline CDR1 is LGHNT and CDR2 is FRNRAP. The CDR3 protein is CASALDRTQYF. The CDR3 DNA sequence: TGTGCTAGTGCCTTGGACAGAACGCAGTATTTT.